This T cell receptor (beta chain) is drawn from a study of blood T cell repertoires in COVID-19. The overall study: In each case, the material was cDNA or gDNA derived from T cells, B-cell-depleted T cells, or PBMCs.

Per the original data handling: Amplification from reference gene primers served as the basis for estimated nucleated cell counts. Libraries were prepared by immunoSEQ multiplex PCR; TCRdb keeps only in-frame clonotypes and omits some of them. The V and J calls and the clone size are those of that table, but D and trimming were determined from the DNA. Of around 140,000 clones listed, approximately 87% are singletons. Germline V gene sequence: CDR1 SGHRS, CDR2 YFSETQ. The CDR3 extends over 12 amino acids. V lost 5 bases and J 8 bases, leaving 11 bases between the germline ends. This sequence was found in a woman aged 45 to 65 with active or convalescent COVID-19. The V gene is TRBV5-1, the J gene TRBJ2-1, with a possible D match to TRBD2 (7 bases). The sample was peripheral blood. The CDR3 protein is CASREGGHEQFF. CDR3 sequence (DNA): TGCGCCAGCAGGGAGGGGGGGCATGAGCAGTTCTTC.